This passage covers 10 T cell receptor beta chains from one sample sequenced in a study of OX40 agonist ivuxolimab in advanced cancers. Method: immunoSEQ multiplex PCR; TCRdb's copy keeps in-frame clones and lacks some. The repertoire holds roughly 110,000 clones, with 90% as singletons. The material sequenced was CD4+ or CD8+ T cells sorted from blood, taken in a trial of the OX40 agonist ivuxolimab. These receptors were collected from an adult with an advanced solid tumor such as melanoma, head and neck, liver or kidney cancer.

This sequence joins TRBV6-1 and TRBJ1-6; a weak D match, TRBD1 (5 bases). Trimming shortened V by 5 bases and J by 10 bases, and 15 bases separated the two germline ends. Germline V gene sequence: CDR1 MNHNS, CDR2 SASEGT. The CDR3 contains 14 residues. The CDR3 region is CASSSGDRTSPLHF. The CDR3 DNA reads as TGTGCCAGCAGTTCCGGGGACCGAACATCACCCCTCCACTTT.

The genes are TRBV29-1 and TRBJ2-5, with a possible D match to TRBD1 (6 bases). The CDR3 is 13 amino acids. The V gene lost 4 bases and the J gene lost 5 bases, with 14 bases spanning the gap. Looked up from germline, CDR1 is SQVTM and CDR2 is ANQGSEA. CDR3 DNA: TGCAGCGTTGGGAAACAGGGTGGGGAGACCCAGTACTTC. It specifies CSVGKQGGETQYF.

J is TRBJ2-4 and V is TRBV7-9, with D perhaps matching TRBD2 (5 bases). The CDR3 loop spans 16 amino acids. Trimming left V 1 base short and J 0 bases short, with 10 bases between. The germline gives CDR1 SEHNR, CDR2 FQNEAQ (reference sequence). The CDR3 nucleotides are TGTGCCAGCAGCTTAGGCACGGGGTTAGCCAAAAACATTCAGTACTTC. It translates to CASSLGTGLAKNIQYF.

V and J are TRBV5-1 and TRBJ1-1; 10 positions agree with TRBD1. Looked up from germline, CDR1 is SGHRS and CDR2 is YFSETQ. This CDR3 contains 18 residues. Germline trimming cut 4 bases from V and 0 bases from J; bases unmatched to any gene: 12. The DNA of the CDR3 is TGCGCCAGCAGCGCCACCGCGACAGGGGGCTTAATGAACACTGAAGCTTTCTTT. The encoded protein is CASSATATGGLMNTEAFF. The full variable domain, in which reference TRBV5-1 and TRBJ1-1 provide the parts outside the CDR3, is KAGVTQTPRYLIKTRGQQVTLSCSPISGHRSVSWYQQTPGQGLQFLFEYFSETQRNKGNFPGRFSGRQFSNSRSEMNVSTLELGDSALYLCASSATATGGLMNTEAFFGQGTRLTVV.

As for this clone: Relative to the germline gene, one junction end is altered; a read error may explain this. The CDR3 is CASSFLQRGVDF. The CDR3 region has the DNA TGTGCCAGCAGTTTCCTTCAGCGGGGAGTTGACTTC. V gene TRBV6-9 combines with J gene TRBJ2-7; 7 nucleotides align to TRBD2. The germline V gene has CDR1 MNHGY and CDR2 SVAAGI. The CDR3 extends over 12 amino acids.

This rearrangement joins TRBV27 to TRBJ2-7; D remains ambiguous. The germline CDR1 and CDR2 sequences are MNHEY and SMNVEV (reference sequence). CDR3 size: 13 residues. Trimming took off 8 bases at V and 5 bases at J, with 16 bases between the two ends. The CDR3 nucleotides read TGTGCCAGCTTCACCGACGGCCCCCACGAGCAGTACTTC. Encoded protein: CASFTDGPHEQYF.

This clone was counted a few times. The rearrangement links TRBV5-6 to TRBJ2-3, with D uncertain. The V gene's germline CDR1 is SGHDT and CDR2 YYEEEE. CDR3 size: 12 residues. V was clipped by 1 base and J by 7 bases, with 7 bases between them. CDR3 protein: CASSLRVYTQYF. In nucleotides, the CDR3 is TGTGCCAGCAGCTTGCGTGTCTATACGCAGTATTTT. Drawing the rest from reference TRBV5-6 and TRBJ2-3, the complete variable domain is DAGVTQSPTHLIKTRGQQVTLRCSPKSGHDTVSWYQQALGQGPQFIFQYYEEEERQRGNFPDRFSGHQFPNYSSELNVNALLLGDSALYLCASSLRVYTQYFGPGTRLTVL.

The chain links TRBV2 to TRBJ1-5; D perhaps matches TRBD1 (6 bases). The germline gives CDR1 SNHLY, CDR2 FYNNEI. V lost 7 bases, J lost 7 bases, and 14 bases lay in between. This CDR3 comprises 13 residues. The CDR3 coding sequence is TGTGCCAGCATGCCTGGGGGGGCCCAGCCCCAGCATTTT. Amino acid sequence: CASMPGGAQPQHF.

The chain recombines TRBV5-4 with TRBJ1-4; TRBD1 agrees at 7 bases. CDR3 length equals 14 residues. With V trimmed by 4 bases and J by 7 bases, 7 bases remained unmatched. Germline V gives CDR1 SGHNT, CDR2 YYREEE (reference sequence). CDR3 region: CASSTGTEGEKLFF. As DNA, the CDR3 is TGTGCCAGCAGCACCGGGACAGAGGGTGAAAAACTGTTTTTT.

V usage is TRBV19 and J usage is TRBJ2-5; no clear D. The CDR3 loop spans 13 amino acids. Germline CDR1 and CDR2: LNHDA and SQIVND (reference sequence). V lost 3 bases and J 5 bases, leaving 10 bases between the germline ends. The CDR3 region has the DNA TGTGCCAGTAGTATTCAAAGATTGGAGACCCAGTACTTC. Residues: CASSIQRLETQYF.